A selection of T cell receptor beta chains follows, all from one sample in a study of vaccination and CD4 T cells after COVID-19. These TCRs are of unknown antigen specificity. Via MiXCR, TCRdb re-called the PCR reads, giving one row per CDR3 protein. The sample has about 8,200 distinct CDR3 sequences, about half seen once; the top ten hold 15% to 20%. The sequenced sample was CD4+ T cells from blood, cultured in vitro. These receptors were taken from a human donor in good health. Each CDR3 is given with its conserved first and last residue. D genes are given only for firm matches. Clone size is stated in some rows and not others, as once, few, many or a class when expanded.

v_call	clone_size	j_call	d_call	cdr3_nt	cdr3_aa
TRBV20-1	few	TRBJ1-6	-	TGCAGTGCTCGGCCCGGACACAATAATTCACCCCTCCACTTT	CSARPGHNNSPLHF
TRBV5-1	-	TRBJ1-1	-	TGCGCCAGCAGCGATACCCTGCGGACAGTAATGAACACTGAAGCTTTCTTT	CASSDTLRTVMNTEAFF
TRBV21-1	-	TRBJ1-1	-	TGTGCCAGCAGCAACGACATTACTAGGCAGATGAACACTGAAGCTTTCTTT	CASSNDITRQMNTEAFF
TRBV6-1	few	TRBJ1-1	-	TGTGCCAGCATAAGGGATCCGCGGACAGTGAACACTGAAGCTTTCTTT	CASIRDPRTVNTEAFF
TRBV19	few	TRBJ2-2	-	TGTGCCAGTAGTTCTCTTCAGACGGGCGGGGAGCTGTTTTTT	CASSSLQTGGELFF
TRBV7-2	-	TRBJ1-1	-	TGTGCCAGCAGCCCACTTTGGGGTCCGAACACTGAAGCTTTCTTT	CASSPLWGPNTEAFF
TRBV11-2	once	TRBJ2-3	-	TGTGCCAGCAGCACCAAAGGGGGTCCAGATACGCAGTATTTT	CASSTKGGPDTQYF
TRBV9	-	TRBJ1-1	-	TGTGCCAGCAGCGTAGCCGACCTGAACACTGAAGCTTTCTTT	CASSVADLNTEAFF
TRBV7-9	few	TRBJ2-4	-	TGTGCCAGCAGCTTAGCGGGTGAGAGGAACATTCAGTACTTC	CASSLAGERNIQYF
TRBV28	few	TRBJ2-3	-	TGTGCCAGCAGTTTCCCGGTTGGTACGCAGTATTTT	CASSFPVGTQYF
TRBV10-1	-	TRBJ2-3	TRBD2	TGCGCCAGCAGTGAGGGGGGACTAGCGGGGTCCACAGATACGCAGTATTTT	CASSEGGLAGSTDTQYF
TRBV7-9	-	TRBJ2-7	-	TGTGCCAGCGGCGTCGTCGGAGTAGTATACGAGCAGTACTTC	CASGVVGVVYEQYF
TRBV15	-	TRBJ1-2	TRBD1	TGTGCCACCAGCAGAAAGACAGGGGGTAACTATGGCTACACCTTC	CATSRKTGGNYGYTF
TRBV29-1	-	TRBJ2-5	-	TGCAGCGTTGAAGATACCGGGTCAACTTCAGAGACCCAGTACTTC	CSVEDTGSTSETQYF
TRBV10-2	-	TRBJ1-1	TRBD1	TGCGCCAGCAGTCAGGGGGCCGCCGAAGCTTTCTTT	CASSQGAAEAFF
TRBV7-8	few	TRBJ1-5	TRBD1	TGTGCCAGCAGCTTAGGACAGGGGGCTAAGCCCCAGCATTTT	CASSLGQGAKPQHF
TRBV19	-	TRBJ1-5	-	TGTGCCAGTAGTATAGTAGGGGAGGGCAATCAGCCCCAGCATTTT	CASSIVGEGNQPQHF
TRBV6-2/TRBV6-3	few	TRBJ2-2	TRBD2	TGTGCCAGCAGCTCCCTAGCGGGGGGGCCCACCGGGGAGCTGTTTTTT	CASSSLAGGPTGELFF
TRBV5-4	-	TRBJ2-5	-	TGTGCCAGCAGCTTGGAACAGCCCGGGGCGACCCAGTACTTC	CASSLEQPGATQYF
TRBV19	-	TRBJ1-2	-	TGTGCCAGTAAGGGGGGTGGCTATGGCTACACCTTC	CASKGGGYGYTF
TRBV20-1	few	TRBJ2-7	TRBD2	TGCAGTGCTAGAGATCCATCCCAGGGAGGGAAGTCCTCCTACGAGCAGTACTTC	CSARDPSQGGKSSYEQYF
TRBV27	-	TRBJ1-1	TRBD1	TGTGCCAGCAGGAACTTTCAGGGGGGCATCACTGAAGCTTTCTTT	CASRNFQGGITEAFF
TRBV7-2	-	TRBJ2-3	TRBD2	TGTGCCAGCAGCGACTTTAGCGGGGGGGGCACAGATACGCAGTATTTT	CASSDFSGGGTDTQYF
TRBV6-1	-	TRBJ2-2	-	TGTGCCAGCAGTGAAAGGGGCAGGGGAAACACCGGGGAGCTGTTTTTT	CASSERGRGNTGELFF
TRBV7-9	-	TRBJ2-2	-	TGTGCCAGCAGCCCACAATGGGGGGAGCTGTTTTTT	CASSPQWGELFF
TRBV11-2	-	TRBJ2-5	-	TGTGCCAGCAGCATGGGACTGCGAGGGGAGGAGACCCAGTACTTC	CASSMGLRGEETQYF
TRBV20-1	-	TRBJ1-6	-	TGCAGTGCTAGAGCGGGCCCTGACTCACCCCTCCACTTT	CSARAGPDSPLHF
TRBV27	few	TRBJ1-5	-	TGTGCCAGCAGCCCTACCTGGGGGCCCCAGCATTTT	CASSPTWGPQHF
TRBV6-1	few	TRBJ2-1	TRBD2	TGTGCCAGCAGTCTCGCGGGGACTAGCGGGATTTGGTTCTTC	CASSLAGTSGIWFF
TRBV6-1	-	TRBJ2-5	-	TGTGCCACCGGCCGCCAGTTCGAGACCCAGTACTTC	CATGRQFETQYF